This T cell receptor (beta chain) derives from a study of early T cells in non-severe SARS-CoV-2 infection (dated by TCRdb to 2020 to 2023). A note on the overall study: Bulk RNA from unsorted whole blood was used for TCR sequencing, so alpha and beta chains could not be paired. On the study overall, not on this receptor specifically: VDJdb matching was skewed toward anti-spike CD8 responses and likely underestimated virus-specific expansions by missing private and CD4 specificities.

This was a case-control study nested in a cohort of healthcare workers in London, UK, who had nasopharyngeal swab PCR tests and blood samples taken every week. Healthcare workers were enrolled in the week of the UK lockdown, from 23 to 31 March 2020, and were followed every week for up to roughly 15 weeks. This clonotype has more than one count but fewer than ten. Its antigen has not been determined. One base away there is no much larger clone; base qualities are not given. Library method: 5' RACE. Sequencing instrument: NextSeq 500. In the TCR library protocol, unique molecular identifiers were attached to individual cDNA molecules to correct for PCR bias and sequencing error. Both TCR alpha and beta chains were sequenced, and tight co-correlation was observed between alpha and beta sequence abundances in each sample. Processing in the source paper ran as follows. Decombinator V4 was used to perform V gene, J gene and CDR3 annotation of TCR sequences. Expanded TCRs were defined as changing significantly between any two time points under a Poisson model with p below 0.0001. TCR abundances were normalised to the total number of TCRs sequenced in each sample and reported as counts per million. VDJdb, accessed 1 November 2021, was searched for CMV, EBV and SARS-CoV-2 annotated TCRs, with TCRs annotated for multiple antigens excluded. Using fastp trimming at Q25 and MiXCR clonotype assembly, TCRdb reanalyzed the public sequencing data and kept in-frame beta chains. Merged by CDR3 protein, the rows form single entries marked with the most common genes and DNA. For this entry, the V and J calls and clone size follow TCRdb and not the study's own pipeline. A total of 50,000 to 75,000 distinct CDR3 sequences appear in this sample, about 10% of them only once. In total, the top ten clones hold 13% of the sample.

This receptor was identified in an adult who was a healthcare worker with PCR-confirmed SARS-CoV-2 infection or an uninfected control (not recorded which). This specimen was whole blood, taken at baseline.

The sequenced DNA is TGTGCCAGCAGCCGGACTAGCGGAGGGTTATACAATGAGCAGTTCTTC. This yields the protein CASSRTSGGLYNEQFF. The chain was built from TRBV3-1 and TRBJ2-1; the central 10 bases match TRBD2. V is cut back by 4 bases and J by 4 bases, with 7 bases in the junction unmatched. The CDR3 runs 16 amino acids, cysteine and phenylalanine included. The CDR3 DNA has 48 bases and is translated from base 1. CDR1 and CDR2, looked up from the germline V gene (reference sequence), are LGHDT and YNNKEL.